This TCR beta chain emerged from a study of breast tumors, draining lymph nodes, adjacent tissues. The CDR3 is made up of 19 amino acids. V trimming: 5 bases; J trimming: 2 bases; junction bases outside the gene matches: 16. CDR1 is ENHRY, CDR2 SYGVKD, per germline. TCRdb ran MiXCR on the multiplex PCR reads and lists one entry per CDR3 protein. The sample includes over 150,000 distinct CDR3 sequences, around a third of them seen just once. The lymph nodes were axillary draining lymph nodes from breast cancer patients. The material sequenced was axillary lymph node tissue. The rearrangement uses TRBV10-3 and TRBJ2-3; 10 nucleotides align to TRBD2. The source of this sequence is a female donor with breast cancer. Some clones in this sample may be carry-over from other donors' samples. The CDR3 loop is CAISSRTTRSGGTTDTQYF. For the CDR3, the DNA is TGTGCCATCAGTTCCCGGACGACTCGTAGCGGGGGGACCACAGATACGCAGTATTTT.